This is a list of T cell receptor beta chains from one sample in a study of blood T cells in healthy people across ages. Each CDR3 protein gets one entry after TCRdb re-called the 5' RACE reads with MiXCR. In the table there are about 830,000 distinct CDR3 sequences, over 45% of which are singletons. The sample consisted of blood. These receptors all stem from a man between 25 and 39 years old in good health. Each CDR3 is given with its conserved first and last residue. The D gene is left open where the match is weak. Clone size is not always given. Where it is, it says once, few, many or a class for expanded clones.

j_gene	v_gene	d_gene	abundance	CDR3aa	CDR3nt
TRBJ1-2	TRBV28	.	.	CASTSAGHYGYTF	TGTGCCAGCACTTCGGCAGGGCACTATGGCTACACCTTC
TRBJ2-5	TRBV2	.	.	CASSVIPETQYF	TGTGCCAGCAGTGTTATTCCAGAGACCCAGTACTTC
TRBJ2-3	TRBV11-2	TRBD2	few	CASSPRGGRAGDTQYF	TGTGCCAGCAGCCCAAGAGGCGGGAGGGCCGGGGATACGCAGTATTTT
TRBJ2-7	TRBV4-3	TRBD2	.	CASSQDGLADHEQYF	TGCGCCAGCAGCCAAGATGGACTAGCGGACCACGAGCAGTACTTC
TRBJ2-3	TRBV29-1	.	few	CSASEGGMPDTQYF	TGCAGCGCCTCGGAGGGGGGAATGCCAGATACGCAGTATTTT
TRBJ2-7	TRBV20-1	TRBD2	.	CSAREAAGLHYEQYF	TGCAGTGCTAGAGAAGCAGCGGGGCTTCACTACGAGCAGTACTTC
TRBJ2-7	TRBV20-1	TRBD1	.	CSAATGGDEQYF	TGCAGTGCTGCCACAGGGGGCGACGAGCAGTACTTC
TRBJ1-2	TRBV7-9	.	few	CASSLDSLILYGYTF	TGTGCCAGCAGCTTAGACAGCTTAATTCTCTATGGCTACACCTTC
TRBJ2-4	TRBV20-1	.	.	CSARESGTMDIQYF	TGCAGTGCTCGCGAATCCGGGACCATGGACATTCAGTACTTC
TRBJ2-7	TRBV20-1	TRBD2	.	CSAGTSTDYEQYF	TGCAGTGCCGGGACTAGCACTGACTACGAGCAGTACTTC
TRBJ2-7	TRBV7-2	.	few	CASSPRPNSYEQYF	TGTGCCAGCAGCCCCCGTCCCAACTCCTACGAGCAGTACTTC
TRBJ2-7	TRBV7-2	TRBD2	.	CASSDPGSGRSYEQYF	TGTGCCAGCAGCGACCCGGGGAGCGGGAGGTCCTACGAGCAGTACTTC
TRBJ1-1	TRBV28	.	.	CASKWGTEAFF	TGTGCCAGCAAGTGGGGGACTGAAGCTTTCTTT
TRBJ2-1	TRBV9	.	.	CASSGPSYNEQFF	TGTGCCAGCAGCGGTCCCTCCTACAATGAGCAGTTCTTC
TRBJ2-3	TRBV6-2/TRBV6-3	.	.	CASSSGQAASTDTQYF	TGTGCCAGCAGTTCGGGACAAGCGGCTAGCACAGATACGCAGTATTTT
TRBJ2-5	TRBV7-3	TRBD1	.	CASSPPGTGVYQETQYF	TGTGCCAGCAGCCCGCCTGGGACAGGAGTTTATCAAGAGACCCAGTACTTC
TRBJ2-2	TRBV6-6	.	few	CASSYLGPTSNRGELFF	TGTGCCAGCAGTTACCTCGGGCCTACATCAAACCGCGGGGAGCTGTTTTTT
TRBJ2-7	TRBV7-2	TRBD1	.	CASSLGDRGRIIEEQYF	TGTGCCAGCAGCTTAGGTGACAGGGGGCGAATAATCGAAGAGCAGTACTTC
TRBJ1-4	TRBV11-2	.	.	CASSENRGFNEKLFF	TGTGCCAGCAGCGAGAATAGGGGATTCAATGAAAAACTGTTTTTT